The present TCR beta chain was sequenced within a study of blood T cells in healthy people across ages. It was with a sample-barcoded 5' primer and a J-beta primer mix that a second PCR of roughly 7 to 12 cycles was run. TCRdb fed the 5' RACE reads into MiXCR, producing one record per CDR3 protein. Here the sample spans approximately 800,000 distinct CDR3 sequences, roughly 25% being singletons. This CDR3 has 17 residues. V shed 1 base and J shed 0 bases, with 14 bases lying between them. Per germline, CDR1 SGHTA and CDR2 FQGNSA. This sample was shared with a second study, whose subject was T cells of mothers and their children.

The chain links TRBV7-2 to TRBJ2-3; D not certain. Sequences were obtained from blood. This clonotype originated in a boy aged 5-17 years in good health. CDR3 nucleotides: TGTGCCAGCAGCTTAGGTGCGGCCCGTTCTAGCACAGATACGCAGTATTTT. It specifies CASSLGAARSSTDTQYF.